Here is one T cell receptor delta chain with its context. Its specificity is unknown. Germline V lookup: CDR1 TSWWSYY, CDR2 QGS. CDR3 length: 19 residues. The ends lost 1 base at V and 0 bases at J; junction bases unmatched: 12. Extracted RNA was reverse transcribed into cDNA. Multiplex PCR used pooled V-gene forward primers and a constant-region reverse primer to amplify CDR3s. TCRdb re-processed the multiplex PCR reads via CATT. Of 70,000 to 90,000 delta-chain clones detected, approximately 34% appear once; the ten largest clones hold 0.2% to 0.3%. The record originates from a study of Vδ1+ human thymocytes. Study results and caveats: Highly polyclonal TRG and TRD repertoires with Gaussian CDR3 length distributions appeared in thymus. About 20% of thymic delta-chain sequences were Vdelta2, with few Vdelta3, unlike blood Vdelta1+ controls.

This clonotype originated in a boy less than two years old who had congenital heart surgery. The rearrangement links TRDV1 to TRDJ1, with 9 positions matching TRDD3. The sequencing sample was made of Vdelta1+ gamma-delta thymocytes from the thymus. Subset here: FACS-sorted CD3+ TCRalphabeta- TCRVdelta1+ TCRVdelta2- thymocytes. The DNA for the CDR3 is TGTGCTCTTGGGGAACCTCTCCTACGGGGATACGGAAACACCGATAAACTCATCTTT. Translating gives CALGEPLLRGYGNTDKLIF.